The 16 T cell receptor beta chains below come from one sample, sequenced in a study of blood T cells in healthy people across ages. The use of a sample-barcoded 5' primer and a J-beta primer mix characterized a second PCR of about 7 to 12 cycles. MiXCR was run by TCRdb on the 5' RACE reads, yielding one entry per CDR3 protein. In the table there are about 2 million distinct CDR3 sequences, roughly 49% of which are singletons. Sequencing was carried out using blood. All receptors come from a woman in her forties in good health.

The chain joins TRBV29-1 to TRBJ1-2; 8 nucleotides agree with TRBD1. After removal of 6 bases from V and 8 bases from J, the junction contained 8 bases not matched to a gene. The CDR3 covers 12 residues. Germline V gene lookup returns CDR1 SQVTM and CDR2 ANQGSEA. The DNA for the CDR3 is TGCAGCGTAGGAGGACAGGGACAAGGCTACACCTTC. It translates to CSVGGQGQGYTF.

The chain is built from TRBV20-1 and TRBJ1-2; D uncertain. This CDR3 region has 12 residues. Trimming shortened V by 0 bases and J by 8 bases, and 10 bases separated the two germline ends. The germline CDR1 and CDR2 sequences are DFQATT and SNEGSKA (reference sequence). CDR3 nucleotides: TGCAGTGCTAGAGATAGAAAAGAAGGCTACACCTTC. Amino acids: CSARDRKEGYTF.

The chain recombines TRBV7-9 with TRBJ2-1; TRBD1 is a possible D gene (5 bases). Germline CDR1 is SEHNR and CDR2 is FQNEAQ (reference sequence). The CDR3 has 13 amino acids. The CDR3 DNA is TGTGTCAGTGGCCCCAAGGGGTACAATGAGCAGTTCTTC. Translating gives CVSGPKGYNEQFF. The variable domain in full, completed from reference TRBV7-9 and TRBJ2-1, reads DTGVSQNPRHKITKRGQNVTFRCDPISEHNRLYWYRQTLGQGPEFLTYFQNEAQLEKSRLLSDRFSAERPKGSFSTLEIQRTEQGDSAMYLCVSGPKGYNEQFFGPGTRLTVL.

The rearrangement uses TRBV13 and TRBJ2-3; 12 positions match TRBD2. The V and J ends lost 5 bases and 10 bases, in that order; junction bases with no gene match: 7. The CDR3 consists of 14 residues. CDR1 and CDR2 (germline): PRHDT, FYEKMQ (reference sequence). The CDR3 sequence: CASSGLAGNEAQYF. CDR3 DNA sequence: TGTGCCAGCAGCGGACTAGCGGGGAATGAGGCGCAGTATTTT.

This clonotype came up many times. The genes are TRBV12-3 or TRBV12-4 and TRBJ1-2; TRBD1 is a possible D gene (5 bases). The CDR3 is 12 residues long. Trimming left V 2 bases short and J 4 bases short, with 5 bases between. The CDR3 nucleotides are TGTGCCAGCAGTTTACAGGGCTATGGCTACACCTTC. Protein: CASSLQGYGYTF.

J is TRBJ2-5 and V is TRBV10-3, with D tentatively TRBD2 (6 bases). Trimming took 0 bases from V and 2 from J, leaving 22 bases between them. The CDR3 consists of 19 residues. CDR1 and CDR2 (germline): ENHRY, SYGVKD. The CDR3 here is CAISESLASRLGLQETQYF. The CDR3 nucleotides read TGTGCCATCAGTGAGTCCTTGGCTTCCCGCCTGGGACTTCAAGAGACCCAGTACTTC.

This clonotype was recorded a few times. The V and J genes are TRBV5-5 and TRBJ2-3; the D gene is possibly TRBD1 (7 bases). In germline, CDR1 is SGHKS, CDR2 YYEKEE (reference sequence). V was shortened by 0 bases and J by 2 bases, with 13 bases between the two germline ends. This CDR3 is 16 amino acids long. CDR3 protein: CASSLGRRGVTDTQYF. In DNA form, the CDR3 reads TGTGCCAGCAGCTTGGGGCGCAGGGGGGTCACAGATACGCAGTATTTT.

The chain links TRBV20-1 to TRBJ2-2; D remains unclear. The CDR3 length is 13 residues. The ends were cut back, 7 bases at V and 2 bases at J, with 11 bases in the middle. CDR1 DFQATT and CDR2 SNEGSKA come from the germline V gene (reference sequence). CDR3 in amino acids: CSGLGSNTGELFF. CDR3 nucleotide sequence: TGCAGTGGGCTAGGGTCAAACACCGGGGAGCTGTTTTTT.

V usage is TRBV27 and J usage is TRBJ1-5, with D unclear. V shed 3 bases and J shed 7 bases, with 10 bases lying between them. The CDR3 runs to 13 residues. The germline CDR1 and CDR2 sequences are MNHEY and SMNVEV (reference sequence). The CDR3 DNA sequence: TGTGCCAGCAGTTTTCAGATCGGGCAGCCCCAGCATTTT. This encodes CASSFQIGQPQHF.

A few counts support this clonotype. The V gene is TRBV29-1, the J gene TRBJ1-4; D not resolved. The length of the CDR3 is 15 residues. V was cut by 0 bases and J by 8 bases, with 16 bases left in between. The V gene's germline CDR1 is SQVTM and CDR2 ANQGSEA. This chain's CDR3 is CSVEERGREDEKLFF. CDR3 nucleotide sequence: TGCAGCGTTGAAGAACGGGGAAGGGAAGACGAAAAACTGTTTTTT. The full variable domain, with the rest looked up from reference TRBV29-1 and TRBJ1-4, is SAVISQKPSRDICQRGTSLTIQCQVDSQVTMMFWYRQQPGQSLTLIATANQGSEATYESGFVIDKFPISRPNLTFSTLTVSNMSPEDSSIYLCSVEERGREDEKLFFGSGTQLSVL.

The J gene is TRBJ2-1, the V gene TRBV6-4, with a possible D match to TRBD2 (7 bases). Trimming stripped 4 bases from V and 7 bases from J, with 17 bases between. Germline assignment: CDR1 MRHNA and CDR2 SNTAGT. This CDR3 is 15 amino acids long. DNA for the CDR3: TGTGCCAGCAGTGTGGGGCGGGGGCCGCGGAATGAGCAGTTCTTC. Its protein is CASSVGRGPRNEQFF.

The chain joins TRBV27 to TRBJ2-1; 11 nucleotides align to TRBD1. The CDR3 consists of 16 residues. V shed 5 bases and J 5 bases; nucleotides not matched to a gene: 8. Germline values: CDR1 MNHEY, CDR2 SMNVEV (reference sequence). The CDR3, as DNA: TGTGCCAGCAGTACACCGGACAGGGGGCGGAACAATGAGCAGTTCTTC. As protein: CASSTPDRGRNNEQFF.

This clonotype was detected only a few times. The DNA of the CDR3 is TGTGCCAGCAGCTCCCCGGAGGCAAAAAGCACAGATACGCAGTATTTT. This gives the protein CASSSPEAKSTDTQYF. The rearrangement links TRBV7-9 to TRBJ2-3; D might be TRBD2 (5 bases). The CDR3 is 16 amino acids. In germline, CDR1 is SEHNR, CDR2 FQNEAQ (reference sequence). The V and J ends lost 4 bases and 0 bases respectively, with 14 bases between them.

This chain joins TRBV21-1 and TRBJ1-1. TRBV21-1 has pseudogene status. The CDR3 totals 16 residues. The CDR3 region is CASSKAKHVRDTEAFF. The CDR3 DNA follows: TGTGCCAGCAGCAAAGCGAAGCACGTTCGGGACACTGAAGCTTTCTTT.

The chain has TRBV20-1 and TRBJ1-5; D gene ambiguous. The CDR3 length is 13 residues. The V gene lost 0 bases and the J gene lost 2 bases, with 5 bases spanning the gap. Germline V lookup: CDR1 DFQATT, CDR2 SNEGSKA (reference sequence). CDR3 nucleotides: TGCAGTGCTAGAGATTGGGGCAATCAGCCCCAGCATTTT. This gives the protein CSARDWGNQPQHF.

This clonotype was found a few times. The chain uses TRBV2 and TRBJ2-7; the match to TRBD2 covers 9 bases. Judging by the DNA end, TRBJ2-5 fits better; the J call may be wrong. Per germline, CDR1 SNHLY and CDR2 FYNNEI. The CDR3 has 15 residues. CDR3 DNA: TGTGCCAGCATTCTACGGGGCGGGGGGGACGTGACCCAGTACTTC. This translates into CASILRGGGDVTQYF.